The 17 T cell receptor beta chains below come from one sample, sequenced in a study of blood T cell repertoires in COVID-19. The repertoire was sequenced with immunoSEQ multiplex PCR; TCRdb's copy has only in-frame clones and lacks some. The sample lists fewer than 250,000 clones, about 88% seen once, with about 26% in the top ten. Sequencing was carried out using PBMCs or T cells enriched from blood (not recorded which). The receptors derive from a woman aged 40 to 50 in a cohort exposed to, infected with or recovered from COVID-19 (not recorded which).

V gene TRBV11-3 combines with J gene TRBJ1-1; the match to TRBD1 covers 10 bases. The CDR3 is made up of 14 amino acids. V lost 4 bases and J lost 5; bases outside the gene matches: 4. Germline V gene lookup returns CDR1 SGHNT and CDR2 YENEEA. CDR3 sequence: CASSSGQGGTEAFF. In DNA, the CDR3 is TGTGCCAGCAGCTCTGGACAGGGGGGAACTGAAGCTTTCTTT.

This clone has only one observation. The CDR3 spells CAWSVFGRLGVYGYTF. CDR3 DNA: TGTGCCTGGAGTGTATTTGGGAGGTTGGGAGTCTATGGCTACACCTTC. The chain joins TRBV30 to TRBJ1-2; D not certain. The CDR3 sequence is 16 residues long. Trimming cost V 0 bases and J 4 bases, with 18 bases left between them. In germline, CDR1 is GTSNPN, CDR2 SVGIG (reference sequence).

The rearrangement uses TRBV19 and TRBJ1-1, with 7 bases that match TRBD1. V shed 6 bases and J 4 bases; nucleotides not matched to a gene: 11. Germline V gene data show CDR1 as LNHDA and CDR2 as SQIVND (reference sequence). There are 15 residues in the CDR3. CDR3 residues: CASSTARGGGTEAFF. CDR3 nucleotide sequence: TGTGCCAGTAGCACAGCAAGAGGGGGCGGCACTGAAGCTTTCTTT.

The J gene is TRBJ2-1, the V gene TRBV27, with 10 bases fitting TRBD1. The CDR3 contains 15 residues. V shed 5 bases, J shed 2 bases, and the junction held 3 bases outside the gene matches. CDR1 and CDR2 (germline): MNHEY, SMNVEV (reference sequence). CDR3 protein: CASSAGTGAYNEQFF. CDR3 DNA: TGTGCCAGCAGTGCCGGGACAGGGGCCTACAATGAGCAGTTCTTC.

In its sample, this clone was seen a few times. The chain recombines TRBV11-2 with TRBJ2-3; the match to TRBD2 covers 10 bases. This CDR3 has 16 amino acids. With 1 base clipped from V and 4 bases from J, the junction kept 5 bases outside the gene matches. The germline gives CDR1 SGHAT, CDR2 FQNNGV. The CDR3 DNA reads TGTGCCAGCAGCTTAGCCCCTAGCGGGAGCGCAGATACGCAGTATTTT. Protein: CASSLAPSGSADTQYF.

The chain employs TRBV9 and TRBJ2-7; D uncertain. CDR1 SGDLS and CDR2 YYNGEE come from the germline V gene. The CDR3 contains 13 residues. V dropped 0 bases and J dropped 4 bases, with 8 bases sitting between them. CDR3 residues: CASSVGSRYEQYF. CDR3 sequence (DNA): TGTGCCAGCAGCGTAGGGTCGCGATACGAGCAGTACTTC.

With regard to this clone: The junction departs from germline at one end; a sequencing error may be responsible. The rearrangement joins TRBV29-1 to TRBJ1-1; D may be TRBD1 (6 bases). This CDR3 comprises 14 residues. The germline CDR1 and CDR2 sequences are SQVTM and ANQGSEA. The chain's CDR3 is CSVQEDSSNTEAFF. The DNA of the CDR3 is TGCAGCGTTCAAGAGGACAGCTCGAACACTGAAGCTTTCTTT.

This clone was detected a few times. This sequence joins TRBV6-5 and TRBJ2-7; TRBD2 aligns across 8 bases. Germline assignment: CDR1 MNHEY and CDR2 SVGAGI. The CDR3 runs to 15 residues. The J segment lost 0 bases and the V segment lost 2 bases, leaving 3 bases of the junction unmatched. This CDR3 reads CASSYEAGGSYEQYF. CDR3 DNA sequence: TGTGCCAGCAGTTACGAGGCGGGGGGCTCCTACGAGCAGTACTTC.

V is TRBV5-4 and J is TRBJ2-3; 12 bases align to TRBD2. The CDR3 spans 19 residues. The germline V gene has CDR1 SGHNT and CDR2 YYREEE (reference sequence). V trimming: 4 bases; J trimming: 0 bases; junction bases outside the gene matches: 12. CDR3 sequence reads: CASSPEFSSGGVSTDTQYF. CDR3 DNA sequence: TGTGCCAGCAGCCCGGAGTTTTCTAGCGGGGGGGTTAGCACAGATACGCAGTATTTT.

This clone has more than one count but fewer than ten. V is TRBV7-9 and J is TRBJ1-4; 7 nucleotides agree with TRBD1. V shed 3 bases and J 4 bases; nucleotides not matched to a gene: 5. Per the germline V gene, CDR1 is SEHNR and CDR2 is FQNEAQ (reference sequence). This CDR3 comprises 15 residues. The CDR3 sequence: CASSFGDSSNEKLFF. In DNA form, the CDR3 reads TGTGCCAGCAGCTTCGGGGACAGTAGTAATGAAAAACTGTTTTTT.

The chain couples TRBV27 to TRBJ1-1, with no clear D. Germline lookup yields CDR1 MNHEY and CDR2 SMNVEV (reference sequence). The CDR3 is 15 amino acids. The V end lost 2 bases, the J end lost 4 bases, and 14 bases lay between the germline ends. In DNA, the CDR3 is TGTGCCAGCAGTTTAACCTCACGACTGAGCACTGAAGCTTTCTTT. Translating it yields CASSLTSRLSTEAFF.

This clone was recorded once. This chain connects TRBV4-1 to TRBJ1-2; possible D gene TRBD1, 6 bases. CDR3 size: 15 residues. Trimming shortened V by 0 bases and J by 8 bases, and 16 bases separated the two germline ends. The V gene's germline CDR1 is MGHRA and CDR2 YSYEKL. Here the CDR3 reads CASSQDSTGRDGYTF. The DNA for the CDR3 is TGCGCCAGCAGCCAAGACTCAACAGGGAGGGACGGCTACACCTTC.

The chain links TRBV6-5 to TRBJ2-7, with D perhaps TRBD2 (7 bases). This CDR3 comprises 14 residues. Trimming cost V 2 bases and J 6 bases, with 14 bases left between them. Germline V gives CDR1 MNHEY, CDR2 SVGAGI. The CDR3, as DNA: TGTGCCAGCAGTTACGGGCAGGGGAGGGGCGAGCAGTACTTC. This translates into CASSYGQGRGEQYF.

The V call is TRBV7-9, the J call TRBJ1-2; maybe TRBD1 (6 bases). Trimming took 5 bases from V and 3 from J, leaving 19 bases between them. This CDR3 has 16 amino acids. CDR1 and CDR2 (germline): SEHNR, FQNEAQ (reference sequence). CDR3 DNA sequence: TGTGCCAGCAGCCCGGCCATCCGGGGGGCAGACTATGGCTACACCTTC. It translates to CASSPAIRGADYGYTF.

The chain links TRBV7-8 to TRBJ1-3; D uncertain. Per germline, CDR1 SGHVS and CDR2 FQNEAQ. The germline V and J ends were trimmed by 1 base and 2 bases, with 9 bases remaining between them. The CDR3 spans 15 residues. As DNA, the CDR3 is TGTGCCAGCAGCTTAGGTGCAGGCGCTGGAAACACCATATATTTT. Residues: CASSLGAGAGNTIYF.

By sample fraction, this clone is medium-sized. Other DNA sequences in the same sample also yield this CDR3. The rearrangement links TRBV7-9 to TRBJ2-5; 12 nucleotides agree with TRBD2. Germline V gene lookup returns CDR1 SEHNR and CDR2 FQNEAQ (reference sequence). The CDR3 is 14 residues long. The V segment lost 5 bases and the J segment 5 bases; nucleotides outside the gene matches: 3. CDR3 amino acids: CASSRTSGKETQYF. CDR3 DNA: TGTGCCAGCAGCCGGACTAGCGGGAAGGAGACCCAGTACTTC.

This clone was seen repeatedly, ten times or more. The CDR3 is CASSPDRMYNSPLHF. The CDR3 bases are TGTGCCAGCAGCCCGGACAGAATGTATAATTCACCCCTCCACTTT. The chain joins TRBV7-9 to TRBJ1-6, with D perhaps matching TRBD1 (6 bases). Trimming cost V 5 bases and J 4 bases, with 12 bases left between them. The CDR3 runs 15 residues. Germline V lookup: CDR1 SEHNR, CDR2 FQNEAQ (reference sequence).